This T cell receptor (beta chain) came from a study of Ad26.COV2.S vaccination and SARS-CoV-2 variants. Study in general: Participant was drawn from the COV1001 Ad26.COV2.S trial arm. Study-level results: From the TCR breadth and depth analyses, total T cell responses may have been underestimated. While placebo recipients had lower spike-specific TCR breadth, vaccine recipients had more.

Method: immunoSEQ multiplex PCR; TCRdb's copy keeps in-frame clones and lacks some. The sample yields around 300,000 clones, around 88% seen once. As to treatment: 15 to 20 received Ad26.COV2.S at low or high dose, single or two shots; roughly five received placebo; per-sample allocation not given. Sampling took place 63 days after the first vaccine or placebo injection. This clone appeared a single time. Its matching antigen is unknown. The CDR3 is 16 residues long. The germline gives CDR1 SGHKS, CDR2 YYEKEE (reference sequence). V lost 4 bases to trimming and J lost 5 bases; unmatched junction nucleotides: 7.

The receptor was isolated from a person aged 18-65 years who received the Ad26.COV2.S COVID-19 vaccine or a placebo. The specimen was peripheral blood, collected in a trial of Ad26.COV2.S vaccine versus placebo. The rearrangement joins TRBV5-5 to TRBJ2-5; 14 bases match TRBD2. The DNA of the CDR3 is TGTGCCAGCAGCATCAGACTAGCGGGGGGGCTTGAGACCCAGTACTTC. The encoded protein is CASSIRLAGGLETQYF.